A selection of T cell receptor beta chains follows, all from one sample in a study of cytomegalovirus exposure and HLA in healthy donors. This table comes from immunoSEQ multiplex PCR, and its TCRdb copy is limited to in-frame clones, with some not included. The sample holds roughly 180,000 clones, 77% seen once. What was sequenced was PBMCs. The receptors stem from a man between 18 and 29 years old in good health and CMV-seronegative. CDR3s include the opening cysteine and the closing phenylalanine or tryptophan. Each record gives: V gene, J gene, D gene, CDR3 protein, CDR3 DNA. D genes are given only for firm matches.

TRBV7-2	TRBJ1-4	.	CASSWAGGNEKLFF	TGTGCCAGCAGTTGGGCGGGGGGCAACGAAAAACTGTTTTTT
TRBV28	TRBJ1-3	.	CASSLDSSGNTIYF	TGTGCCAGCAGTTTAGACAGCTCCGGAAACACCATATATTTT
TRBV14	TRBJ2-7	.	CASSQVFRDYEQYF	TGTGCCAGCAGCCAAGTCTTTAGAGACTACGAGCAGTACTTC
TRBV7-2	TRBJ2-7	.	CAREAAGYEQYF	TGTGCCAGAGAGGCCGCCGGATACGAGCAGTACTTC
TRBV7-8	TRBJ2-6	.	CASSLEARSGANVLTF	TGTGCCAGCAGCTTAGAGGCCAGGTCTGGGGCCAACGTCCTGACTTTC
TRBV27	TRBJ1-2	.	CASSPSVLGSGAYGYTF	TGTGCCAGCAGCCCCTCCGTACTTGGCAGCGGAGCCTATGGCTACACCTTC
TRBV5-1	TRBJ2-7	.	CASRPGTFSYEQYF	TGCGCCAGCAGACCCGGGACTTTCTCCTACGAGCAGTACTTC
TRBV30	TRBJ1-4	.	CAWSVRVANEKLFF	TGTGCCTGGAGTGTGAGGGTAGCTAATGAAAAACTGTTTTTT
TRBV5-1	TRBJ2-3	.	CASSLKPGGSTDTQYF	TGCGCCAGCAGCTTGAAGCCCGGGGGTAGCACAGATACGCAGTATTTT
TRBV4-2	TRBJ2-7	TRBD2	CASSRTPLSSGSIYEQYF	TGTGCCAGCAGCCGGACACCCCTATCTAGCGGGAGTATCTACGAGCAGTACTTC
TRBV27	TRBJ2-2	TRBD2	CASSLYQGSGGLFF	TGTGCCAGCAGTTTGTACCAGGGAAGCGGGGGGCTGTTTTTT
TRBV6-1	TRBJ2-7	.	CASSEDSAYEQYF	TGTGCCAGCAGTGAGGACAGTGCCTACGAGCAGTACTTC
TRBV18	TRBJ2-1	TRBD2	CASSPQTGTSDNEQFF	TGTGCCAGCTCACCGCAAACCGGGACTAGCGACAATGAGCAGTTCTTC